This T cell receptor (beta chain) was recovered during a study of T cells in localized non-small cell lung cancer. Notes on the study in general: A median of approximately 60 of the top 100 tumor clones appeared in adjacent lung, which was paired and uninvolved. Prolonged overall survival went with higher T cell density in the blood.

CDR3 length: 17 residues. The germline CDR1 and CDR2 sequences are SGHRS and YFSETQ. Trimming cost V 1 base and J 4 bases, with 15 bases left between them. The repertoire was sequenced with immunoSEQ multiplex PCR; TCRdb's copy has only in-frame clones and lacks some. The sample has approximately 33,000 clones; roughly 85% are singletons. A note on this clone: Its antigen remains unknown.

Material: peripheral blood, obtained before any cancer treatment. The receptor's source is a woman aged 35 to 70 with stage I lung adenocarcinoma. The rearrangement joins TRBV5-1 to TRBJ2-6, with D hard to call. The CDR3 is CASSLPIVATGANVLTF. CDR3 coding DNA: TGCGCCAGCAGCTTGCCTATAGTGGCGACCGGGGCCAACGTCCTGACTTTC.